These 28 T cell receptor beta chains were all obtained from the same sample, sequenced in a study of T cell responses to AZD1222 COVID-19 vaccine. Repertoires were generated with immunoSEQ multiplex PCR, while TCRdb's copy carries only in-frame clones and drops some. Found here are 150,000 or so clones, over 75% of them singletons; the top ten hold approximately 1.5%. This specimen consisted of peripheral blood, obtained on day 0 of AZD1222 vaccination. Receptors originate from an adult in good health.

CDR3 DNA: TGTGCCAGCAGCTCAGGACAGACCAATCAGCCCCAGCATTTT. Translating gives CASSSGQTNQPQHF. The rearrangement joins TRBV7-8 to TRBJ1-5, with D tentatively TRBD1 (6 bases). Trimming pared 4 bases from V and 3 bases from J, leaving 10 bases between. CDR3 length: 14 residues. Germline CDR1 reads SGHVS; CDR2 reads FQNEAQ. The full variable domain, completed using reference TRBV7-8 and TRBJ1-5, is GAGVSQSPRYKVAKRGQDVALRCDPISGHVSLFWYQQALGQGPEFLTYFQNEAQLDKSGLPSDRFFAERPEGSVSTLKIQRTQQEDSAVYLCASSSGQTNQPQHFGDGTRLSIL.

The chain carries TRBV19 and TRBJ2-5, with D unclear. V shed 2 bases and J shed 3 bases, with 7 bases lying between them. Germline lookup yields CDR1 LNHDA and CDR2 SQIVND (reference sequence). This CDR3 region has 13 residues. The CDR3 reads CASSIPPKETQYF. CDR3 DNA sequence: TGTGCCAGTAGTATACCCCCCAAAGAGACCCAGTACTTC.

This clone was counted a single time. This chain links TRBV27 with TRBJ2-1, with D perhaps matching TRBD2 (5 bases). The CDR3 is 12 residues long. CDR1 is MNHEY, CDR2 SMNVEV, per germline (reference sequence). V lost 3 bases and J lost 7, with 7 bases in between. The CDR3 here is CASSFEGNEQFF. Here the CDR3 DNA reads TGTGCCAGCAGTTTCGAGGGAAATGAGCAGTTCTTC.

The J gene is TRBJ1-4, the V gene TRBV5-4, with TRBD1 as a possible D gene (5 bases). CDR3 length equals 15 residues. Germline loops: CDR1 SGHNT, CDR2 YYREEE (reference sequence). Trimming left V 2 bases short and J 6 bases short, with 14 bases between. The CDR3 sequence: CASSFWTGGDEKLFF. CDR3 nucleotides: TGTGCCAGCAGCTTTTGGACGGGAGGGGATGAAAAACTGTTTTTT.

This chain connects TRBV27 to TRBJ2-2; D ambiguous. Trimming cost V 3 bases and J 3 bases, with 2 bases left between them. CDR1 MNHEY and CDR2 SMNVEV come from the germline V gene (reference sequence). The CDR3 is 12 residues long. Written as DNA, the CDR3 is TGTGCCAGCAGTTTCCACACCGGGGAGCTGTTTTTT. Protein product: CASSFHTGELFF.

V and J are TRBV11-3 and TRBJ2-3; TRBD2 matches 10 bases. The V gene end was trimmed by 5 bases and the J gene end by 6 bases; junction bases not matched to a gene: 8. Germline loops: CDR1 SGHNT, CDR2 YENEEA. CDR3 length: 15 residues. The CDR3: CASSPDLAGADTQYF. The CDR3 DNA reads as TGTGCCAGCAGCCCCGACCTAGCGGGAGCGGATACGCAGTATTTT.

The chain is built from TRBV3-1 (or the pseudogene TRBV3-2) and TRBJ1-4; 9 bases fit TRBD1. This CDR3 comprises 18 residues. CDR1 and CDR2 from the germline V gene are LGHDT and YNNKEL (reference sequence). The V gene end was trimmed by 0 bases and the J gene end by 3 bases; junction bases not matched to a gene: 8. Here the CDR3 reads CASSQENRGRKANEKLFF. CDR3 nucleotides: TGTGCCAGCAGCCAAGAGAACAGGGGGCGAAAGGCTAATGAAAAACTGTTTTTT.

The chain couples TRBV11-3 to TRBJ2-7; D is possibly TRBD2 (5 bases). Trimming cost V 0 bases and J 0 bases, with 12 bases left between them. The CDR3 is made up of 16 amino acids. Germline V lookup: CDR1 SGHNT, CDR2 YENEEA. The CDR3: CASSLDPGISSYEQYF. The CDR3 nucleotides read TGTGCCAGCAGCTTAGATCCCGGGATAAGCTCCTACGAGCAGTACTTC.

The sample holds one count of this clone. CDR3 loop: CASSVVGGRQETQYF. CDR3 nucleotides: TGTGCCAGCAGCGTCGTCGGGGGGCGCCAAGAGACCCAGTACTTC. The chain has TRBV9 and TRBJ2-5, with D perhaps TRBD2 (7 bases). The CDR3 consists of 15 residues. V gave up 2 bases and J gave up 1 base, with 12 bases separating them. The germline gives CDR1 SGDLS, CDR2 YYNGEE.

The V call is TRBV6-2 or TRBV6-3, the J call TRBJ2-1, with 11 bases aligning to TRBD1. The CDR3 length is 16 residues. Trimming cost V 6 bases and J 1 base; bases outside gene matches: 5. Looked up from germline, CDR1 is MNHEY and CDR2 is SVGEGT. DNA for the CDR3: TGTGCCAGCAGCCCCGGGACAGGGGGTTCCTACAATGAGCAGTTCTTC. Its protein is CASSPGTGGSYNEQFF.

The chain recombines TRBV12-3 or TRBV12-4 with TRBJ2-7; no definite D call. CDR3 length: 13 residues. Trimming took 2 bases from V and 3 from J, leaving 8 bases between them. The CDR3 is CASSLNSFYEQYF. For the CDR3, the DNA is TGTGCCAGCAGTTTAAATAGCTTCTACGAGCAGTACTTC.

The chain has TRBV7-2 and TRBJ2-7, with 11 bases lining up with TRBD2. This CDR3 region has 14 residues. V dropped 5 bases and J dropped 7; count of bases not matched to a gene: 7. The germline V gene has CDR1 SGHTA and CDR2 FQGNSA. Here the CDR3 reads CASSPRLAGREQYF. CDR3 nucleotide sequence: TGTGCCAGCAGCCCCAGACTAGCGGGGCGTGAGCAGTACTTC.

This chain links TRBV11-2 with TRBJ2-5, with TRBD2 identical over 8 bases. Trimming removed 5 bases from V and 1 base from J; junction bases left unmatched: 12. CDR1 is SGHAT and CDR2 is FQNNGV in the germline V gene. The CDR3 has 17 amino acids. The CDR3 bases are TGTGCCAGCAGCCCTCGACTAGCGAGCAGGTCCCAAGAGACCCAGTACTTC. Protein product: CASSPRLASRSQETQYF.

This clone was seen a handful of times. This chain uses TRBV19 with TRBJ1-1; no clear D. Per the germline V gene, CDR1 is LNHDA and CDR2 is SQIVND (reference sequence). This CDR3 contains 13 residues. With 3 bases removed from V and 4 bases from J, the gap between germline ends came to 9 bases. The DNA for the CDR3 is TGTGCCAGTAGTATGGGCAGGTCCACTGAAGCTTTCTTT. Residues: CASSMGRSTEAFF.

This chain connects TRBV7-3 to TRBJ2-1; possibly TRBD2 for D (6 bases). V lost 5 bases and J lost 8, with 10 bases in between. The V gene's germline CDR1 is SGHTA and CDR2 FQGTGA. The CDR3 has 12 amino acids. This CDR3 is CASSPGGHEQFF. DNA of the CDR3: TGTGCCAGCAGCCCCGGGGGTCATGAGCAGTTCTTC.

The table lists this clone with a count of one. The chain carries TRBV19 and TRBJ2-7, with D unclear. Trimming left V 5 bases short and J 1 base short, with 9 bases between. CDR3 length: 13 amino acids. The germline gives CDR1 LNHDA, CDR2 SQIVND (reference sequence). The CDR3 coding sequence is TGTGCCAGTAGTGCCGGACGGTCCTACGAGCAGTACTTC. This codes for CASSAGRSYEQYF.

The CDR3 region is CASNLQGREDSPLHF. CDR3 nucleotide sequence: TGTGCCAGCAACCTGCAGGGCAGGGAGGACTCACCCCTCCACTTT. The V and J genes are TRBV6-5 and TRBJ1-6; D is possibly TRBD1 (5 bases). CDR1 is MNHEY, CDR2 SVGAGI, per germline. Between the trimmed V and J ends, which lost 7 bases and 10 bases, there was a span of 20 bases. The CDR3 runs 15 residues.

V and J are TRBV7-8 and TRBJ2-1; D is undetermined. Germline V gene sequence: CDR1 SGHVS, CDR2 FQNEAQ. V shed 5 bases and J shed 1 base, with 27 bases lying between them. The CDR3 totals 20 residues. CDR3 residues: CASSPRSHRTDGKSYNEQFF. Written as DNA, the CDR3 is TGTGCCAGCAGCCCCCGGTCCCACAGAACTGACGGAAAGTCCTACAATGAGCAGTTCTTC.

This chain connects TRBV7-3 to TRBJ1-1, with D hard to call. Between the trimmed V and J ends, which lost 5 bases and 1 base, there was a span of 8 bases. Germline V gene lookup returns CDR1 SGHTA and CDR2 FQGTGA. The CDR3 is made up of 13 amino acids. For the CDR3, the DNA is TGTGCCAGCAGCAATACACAGAACACTGAAGCTTTCTTT. Translating it yields CASSNTQNTEAFF.

The count of this clone is one. This sequence joins TRBV7-6 and TRBJ1-4, with D unresolved. This CDR3 is built from 15 residues. Germline V gives CDR1 SGHVS, CDR2 FNYEAQ. V lost 0 bases to trimming and J lost 4 bases, with 9 bases between them. CDR3 DNA sequence: TGTGCCAGCAGCTTAGCCGGCTCCGGTAATGAAAAACTGTTTTTT. Its translation is CASSLAGSGNEKLFF.

This clone was detected once. This chain connects TRBV10-1 to TRBJ1-1, with a possible D match to TRBD1 (6 bases). The germline V and J ends were trimmed by 2 bases and 1 base, with 11 bases remaining between them. Germline assignment: CDR1 WNHNN and CDR2 SYGVQD (reference sequence). The CDR3 contains 15 residues. CDR3 loop: CASSEQGPGNTEAFF. CDR3 nucleotides: TGCGCCAGCAGTGAGCAGGGGCCGGGGAACACTGAAGCTTTCTTT.

This clone showed up just once. This chain connects TRBV10-2 to TRBJ2-3; 7 nucleotides match TRBD2. V lost 1 base, J lost 2 bases, and 6 bases stayed unmatched. The length of the CDR3 is 16 residues. CDR1 and CDR2 (germline): WSHSY, SAAADI. CDR3 loop: CASSEYLRGNTDTQYF. CDR3 in DNA: TGCGCCAGCAGTGAGTATTTGCGGGGGAACACAGATACGCAGTATTTT.

CDR3 sequence reads: CASSFLKNTEAFF. The DNA of the CDR3 is TGTGCCAGCAGCTTTCTGAAGAACACTGAAGCTTTCTTT. This chain uses TRBV11-3 with TRBJ1-1, with D uncertain. Germline lookup yields CDR1 SGHNT and CDR2 YENEEA. The CDR3 sequence is 13 residues long. Trimming took off 3 bases at V and 1 base at J, with 6 bases between the two ends.

The chain recombines TRBV27 with TRBJ1-2; D gene ambiguous. Germline CDR1 MNHEY, CDR2 SMNVEV (reference sequence). The CDR3 consists of 14 residues. The germline V and J ends were trimmed by 5 bases and 8 bases, with 18 bases remaining between them. CDR3 amino acids: CASSVGPHLEGYTF. The CDR3, as DNA: TGTGCCAGCAGTGTCGGGCCCCATCTCGAGGGCTACACCTTC.

J is TRBJ2-3 and V is TRBV6-5; D is possibly TRBD1 (6 bases). Looked up from germline, CDR1 is MNHEY and CDR2 is SVGAGI. V was clipped by 5 bases and J by 3 bases, with 12 bases between them. CDR3 size: 14 residues. The CDR3 here is CASSRHRDTDTQYF. In nucleotides, the CDR3 is TGTGCCAGCAGTCGCCACAGGGATACAGATACGCAGTATTTT.

For the CDR3, the DNA is TGTGCCAGCAGCCAAGTTGCCGTTGGGGGGGGGACCTATGAAAAACTGTTTTTT. Translated: CASSQVAVGGGTYEKLFF. The V and J genes are TRBV4-2 and TRBJ1-4, with D possibly being TRBD1 (5 bases). Between the trimmed V and J ends, which lost 1 base and 6 bases, there was a span of 21 bases. The CDR3 loop spans 18 amino acids. The germline gives CDR1 LGHNA, CDR2 YNFKEQ.

V usage is TRBV19 and J usage is TRBJ2-1; 10 bases are shared with TRBD2. J lost 7 bases, V lost 5 bases, and 8 bases had no gene match. The CDR3 length is 15 residues. Germline V CDR1 and CDR2: LNHDA, SQIVND (reference sequence). The CDR3 here is CASSVGDSGRNEQFF. The CDR3 DNA reads as TGTGCCAGTAGTGTGGGAGATAGCGGGAGGAATGAGCAGTTCTTC.

This chain joins TRBV3-1 (or the pseudogene TRBV3-2) and TRBJ1-2; D unclear. Germline V gene data show CDR1 as LGHDT and CDR2 as YNNKEL (reference sequence). The ends were cut back, 1 base at V and 7 bases at J, with 7 bases in the middle. This CDR3 is built from 12 residues. The DNA for the CDR3 is TGTGCCAGCAGCCAAGTTGAATCTGGCTACACCTTC. Its translation is CASSQVESGYTF.